The 17 T cell receptor beta chains below all came from one sample that was sequenced in a study of CD8 T cells in Susac syndrome. It was with random hexamers that roughly 0.45 to 1 ug RNA was reverse transcribed. One entry per CDR3 protein, called by TCRdb with MiXCR from the immunoSEQ multiplex PCR reads. The data contain under 200,000 distinct CDR3 sequences, around 94% of them singletons. The sample taken for sequencing was CD4+ T cells from PBMCs. These receptor sequences come from a human donor in good health.

This chain uses TRBV24-1 with TRBJ2-1, with 9 bases that match TRBD2. CDR1 and CDR2 (germline): KGHDR, SFDVKD. J was trimmed by 7 bases and V by 3 bases; bases with no gene match: 9. CDR3 length: 16 amino acids. The CDR3 nucleotides read TGTGCCACCAGTGATCGCGAGCGGGGGGCCAGGAATGAGCAGTTCTTC. This gives the protein CATSDRERGARNEQFF.

The genes are TRBV2 and TRBJ2-1, with 9 bases fitting TRBD2. The CDR3 covers 13 residues. Looked up from germline, CDR1 is SNHLY and CDR2 is FYNNEI. V lost 6 bases to trimming and J lost 9 bases; unmatched junction nucleotides: 6. CDR3 loop: CASRSGGLGEQFF. For the CDR3, the DNA is TGTGCCAGCAGGAGCGGGGGGCTGGGTGAGCAGTTCTTC.

The V gene is TRBV29-1, the J gene TRBJ2-3; D possibly corresponds to TRBD2 (7 bases). V gave up 4 bases and J gave up 2 bases, with 10 bases separating them. Germline CDR1 is SQVTM and CDR2 is ANQGSEA. The CDR3 has 13 amino acids. As DNA, the CDR3 is TGCAGCGTTGGTGGGGGGGCCACAGATACGCAGTATTTT. Its translation is CSVGGGATDTQYF.

The chain combines TRBV3-1 with TRBJ1-2; D is unresolved. Germline V lookup: CDR1 LGHDT, CDR2 YNNKEL (reference sequence). Trimming removed 1 base at V and 1 base at J, with 7 bases between. This CDR3 has 14 amino acids. The CDR3 reads CASSQGRGNYGYTF. The CDR3 DNA is TGTGCCAGCAGCCAAGGACGTGGTAACTATGGCTACACCTTC. Using reference TRBV3-1 and TRBJ1-2 for the parts outside the CDR3, the full variable domain is DTAVSQTPKYLVTQMGNDKSIKCEQNLGHDTMYWYKQDSKKFLKIMFSYNNKELIINETVPNRFSPKSPDKAHLNLHINSLELGDSAVYFCASSQGRGNYGYTFGSGTRLTVV.

The chain links TRBV12-3 or TRBV12-4 to TRBJ2-5; 7 bases agree with TRBD2. The length of the CDR3 is 14 residues. After removal of 5 bases from V and 1 base from J, the junction contained 4 bases not matched to a gene. The CDR3: CASSPSGAQETQYF. CDR3 bases: TGTGCCAGCAGTCCAAGCGGGGCCCAAGAGACCCAGTACTTC.

The chain recombines TRBV3-1 with TRBJ2-1; TRBD2 is a possible D gene (6 bases). CDR3 length: 16 amino acids. Germline CDR1 LGHDT, CDR2 YNNKEL (reference sequence). The V gene lost 0 bases and the J gene lost 5 bases, with 14 bases spanning the gap. The CDR3 DNA is TGTGCCAGCAGCCAAGATCTGGGGGGAAGTCACAATGAGCAGTTCTTC. Its protein is CASSQDLGGSHNEQFF.

The genes are TRBV12-3 or TRBV12-4 and TRBJ2-5; perhaps TRBD2 as D (6 bases). The CDR3 spans 15 residues. V was pared by 6 bases and J by 5 bases, with 19 bases between. CDR3 sequence reads: CASSRSGGAGETQYF. The CDR3 bases are TGTGCCAGCAGCCGCTCGGGTGGGGCGGGGGAGACCCAGTACTTC.

V usage is TRBV20-1 and J usage is TRBJ2-3; 8 nucleotides agree with TRBD2. Per the germline V gene, CDR1 is DFQATT and CDR2 is SNEGSKA (reference sequence). The CDR3 consists of 12 residues. Trimming at V came to 3 bases and at J to 4 bases, leaving 0 bases not matched to a gene. CDR3 nucleotide sequence: TGCAGTGCTAGGCGGGGGGCAGATACGCAGTATTTT. It specifies CSARRGADTQYF.

This chain uses TRBV25-1 with TRBJ2-5, with 9 bases aligning to TRBD1. Germline V CDR1 and CDR2: MGHDK, SYGVNS. The CDR3 runs 15 residues. V trimming: 1 base; J trimming: 2 bases; junction bases outside the gene matches: 2. CDR3 DNA sequence: TGTGCCAGCAGTGAATCCGGGACAGGGCAAGAGACCCAGTACTTC. It encodes CASSESGTGQETQYF.

The chain employs TRBV28 and TRBJ2-1; tentatively, D is TRBD1 (6 bases). The CDR3 is 14 amino acids. The ends were cut back, 8 bases at V and 4 bases at J, with 15 bases in the middle. CDR1 is MDHEN, CDR2 SYDVKM, per germline. The CDR3 region is CASAPGTHYNEQFF. DNA for the CDR3: TGTGCCAGCGCCCCCGGGACACATTACAATGAGCAGTTCTTC.

The chain employs TRBV19 and TRBJ1-1; D is ambiguous. CDR1 is LNHDA, CDR2 SQIVND, per germline (reference sequence). V shed 2 bases and J shed 5 bases, with 9 bases lying between them. The CDR3 covers 13 residues. CDR3 nucleotide sequence: TGTGCCAGTAGTATAACAACAGAGACTGAAGCTTTCTTT. Protein sequence: CASSITTETEAFF.

This clonotype came up a few times. V usage is TRBV29-1 and J usage is TRBJ2-1; no definite D call. The CDR3 covers 11 residues. Germline loops: CDR1 SQVTM, CDR2 ANQGSEA. V was clipped by 2 bases and J by 7 bases, with 6 bases between them. The CDR3 DNA follows: TGCAGCGTTGAAACTGGGAATGAGCAGTTCTTC. It specifies CSVETGNEQFF.

This clonotype was detected once. The rearrangement links TRBV12-3 or TRBV12-4 to TRBJ1-6; D uncertain. Trimming pared 8 bases from V and 9 bases from J, leaving 8 bases between. This CDR3 has 11 amino acids. The CDR3 loop reads CASSFSSPLHF. The CDR3 bases are TGTGCCAGCTCCTTCTCTTCACCCCTCCACTTT.

This clonotype appeared a single time. The genes are TRBV28 and TRBJ2-6; D not certain. V was shortened by 5 bases and J by 4 bases, with 12 bases between the two germline ends. Germline V gene sequence: CDR1 MDHEN, CDR2 SYDVKM. The CDR3 loop spans 15 amino acids. CDR3 sequence: CASSKAIEGANVLTF. The CDR3, as DNA: TGTGCCAGCAGTAAGGCTATAGAGGGGGCCAACGTCCTGACTTTC.

The chain combines TRBV4-2 with TRBJ2-7; the D gene is possibly TRBD2 (6 bases). CDR1 and CDR2 from the germline V gene are LGHNA and YNFKEQ. Trimming removed 0 bases at V and 0 bases at J, with 15 bases between. CDR3 length: 17 residues. The CDR3 spells CASSQDSEGHSSYEQYF. The CDR3 DNA sequence: TGTGCCAGCAGCCAAGATTCGGAGGGCCACAGCTCCTACGAGCAGTACTTC.

The V and J genes are TRBV28 and TRBJ2-3; D is undetermined. The germline gives CDR1 MDHEN, CDR2 SYDVKM. The CDR3 contains 12 residues. V lost 7 bases, J lost 2 bases, and 7 bases lay in between. In DNA form, the CDR3 reads TGTGCCAGCATTGGGGACACAGATACGCAGTATTTT. As protein: CASIGDTDTQYF.

The V gene is TRBV29-1, the J gene TRBJ1-2; D might be TRBD1 (6 bases). Germline-derived CDR1 and CDR2 are SQVTM and ANQGSEA. Trimming shortened V by 4 bases and J by 3 bases, and 15 bases separated the two germline ends. CDR3 length: 14 residues. The DNA for the CDR3 is TGCAGCGTTGGGGCCGGGACACTTTACTATGGCTACACCTTC. This gives the protein CSVGAGTLYYGYTF.